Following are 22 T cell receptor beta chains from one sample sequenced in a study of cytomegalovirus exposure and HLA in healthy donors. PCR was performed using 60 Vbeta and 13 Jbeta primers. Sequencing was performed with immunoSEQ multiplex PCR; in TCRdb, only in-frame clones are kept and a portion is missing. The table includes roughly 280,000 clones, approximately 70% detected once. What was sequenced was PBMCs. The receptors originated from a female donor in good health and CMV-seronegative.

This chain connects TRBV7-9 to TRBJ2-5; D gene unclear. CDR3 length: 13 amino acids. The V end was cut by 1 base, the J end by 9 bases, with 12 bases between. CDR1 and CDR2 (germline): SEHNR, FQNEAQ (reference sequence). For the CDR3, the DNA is TGTGCCAGCAGCTTAGGGCGCGAGGCGGCCCAGTACTTC. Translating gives CASSLGREAAQYF.

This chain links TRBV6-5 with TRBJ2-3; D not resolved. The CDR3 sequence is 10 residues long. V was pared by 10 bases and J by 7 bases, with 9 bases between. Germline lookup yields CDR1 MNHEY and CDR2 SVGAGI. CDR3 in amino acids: CATLSHTQYF. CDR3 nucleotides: TGTGCCACCCTATCGCATACGCAGTATTTT.

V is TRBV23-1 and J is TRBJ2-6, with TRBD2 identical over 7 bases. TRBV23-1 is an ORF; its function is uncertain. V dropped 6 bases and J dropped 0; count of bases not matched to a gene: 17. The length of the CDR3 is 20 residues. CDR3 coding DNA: TGCGCCAGCAGGCGGTTAAGGCCCCAGGGACTAAGCTCTGGGGCCAACGTCCTGACTTTC. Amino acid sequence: CASRRLRPQGLSSGANVLTF.

Here the CDR3 reads CASSRYIGPGQRGRNEQFF. The CDR3 DNA follows: TGTGCCAGCAGTAGATACATTGGACCGGGACAGAGGGGACGTAATGAGCAGTTCTTC. This chain joins TRBV28 and TRBJ2-1; 7 bases align to TRBD1. The CDR3 has 19 residues. Trimming at V came to 5 bases and at J to 7 bases, leaving 23 bases not matched to a gene. Germline V gene lookup returns CDR1 MDHEN and CDR2 SYDVKM. The whole variable domain, remainder taken from reference TRBV28 and TRBJ2-1, is DVKVTQSSRYLVKRTGEKVFLECVQDMDHENMFWYRQDPGLGLRLIYFSYDVKMKEKGDIPEGYSVSREKKERFSLILESASTNQTSMYLCASSRYIGPGQRGRNEQFFGPGTRLTVL.

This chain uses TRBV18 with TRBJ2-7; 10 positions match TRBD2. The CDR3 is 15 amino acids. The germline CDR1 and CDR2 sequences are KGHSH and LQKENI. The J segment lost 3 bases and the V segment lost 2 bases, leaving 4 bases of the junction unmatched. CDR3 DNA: TGTGCCAGCTCACCAACAACTAGCGGGATCTACGAGCAGTACTTC. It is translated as CASSPTTSGIYEQYF. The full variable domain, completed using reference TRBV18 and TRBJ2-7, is NAGVMQNPRHLVRRRGQEARLRCSPMKGHSHVYWYRQLPEEGLKFMVYLQKENIIDESGMPKERFSAEFPKEGPSILRIQQVVRGDSAAYFCASSPTTSGIYEQYFGPGTRLTVT.

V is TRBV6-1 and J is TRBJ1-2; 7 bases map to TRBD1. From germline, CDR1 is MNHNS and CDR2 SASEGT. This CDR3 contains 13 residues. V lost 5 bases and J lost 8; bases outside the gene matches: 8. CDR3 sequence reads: CASSPTGELGYTF. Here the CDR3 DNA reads TGTGCCAGCAGTCCAACAGGGGAGTTGGGCTACACCTTC.

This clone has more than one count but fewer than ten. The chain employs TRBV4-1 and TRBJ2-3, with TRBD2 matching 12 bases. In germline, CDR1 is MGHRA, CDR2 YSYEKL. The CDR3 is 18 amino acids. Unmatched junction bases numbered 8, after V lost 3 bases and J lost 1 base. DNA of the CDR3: TGCGCCAGCAGCCATTCTAGCGGGAGGGCCAGGGGCACAGATACGCAGTATTTT. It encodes CASSHSSGRARGTDTQYF.

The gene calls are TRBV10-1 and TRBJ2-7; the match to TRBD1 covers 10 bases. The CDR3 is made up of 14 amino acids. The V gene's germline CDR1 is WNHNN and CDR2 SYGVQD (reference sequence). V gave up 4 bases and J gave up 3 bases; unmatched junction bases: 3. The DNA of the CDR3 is TGCGCCAGCAGTGGGGACAGGGGAAACTACGAGCAGTACTTC. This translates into CASSGDRGNYEQYF.

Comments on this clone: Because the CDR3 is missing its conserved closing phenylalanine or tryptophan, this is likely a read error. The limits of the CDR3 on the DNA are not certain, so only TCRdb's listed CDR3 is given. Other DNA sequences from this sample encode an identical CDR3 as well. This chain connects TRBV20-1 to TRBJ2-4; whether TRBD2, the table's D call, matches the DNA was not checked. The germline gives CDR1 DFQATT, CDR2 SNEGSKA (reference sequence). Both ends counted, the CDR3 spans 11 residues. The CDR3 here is CSARSGSSTSV.

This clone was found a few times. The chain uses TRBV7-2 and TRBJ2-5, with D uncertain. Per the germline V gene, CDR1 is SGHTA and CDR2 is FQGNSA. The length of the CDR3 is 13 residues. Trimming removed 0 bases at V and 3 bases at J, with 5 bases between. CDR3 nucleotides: TGTGCCAGCAGCTTAGCCCGAGAAGAGACCCAGTACTTC. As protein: CASSLAREETQYF.

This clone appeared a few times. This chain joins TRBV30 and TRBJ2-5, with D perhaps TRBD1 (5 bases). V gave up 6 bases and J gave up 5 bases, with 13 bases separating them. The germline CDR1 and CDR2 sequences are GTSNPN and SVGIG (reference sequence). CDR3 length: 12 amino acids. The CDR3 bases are TGTGCCTGCGGGCCCCGACAGGAGACCCAGTACTTC. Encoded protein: CACGPRQETQYF.

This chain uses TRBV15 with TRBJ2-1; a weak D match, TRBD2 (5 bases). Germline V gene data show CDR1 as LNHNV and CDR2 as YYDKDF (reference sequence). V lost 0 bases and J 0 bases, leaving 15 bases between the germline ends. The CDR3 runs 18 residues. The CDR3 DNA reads TGTGCCACCAGCAGAGATCATCCGGGGAGTCTCTCCTACAATGAGCAGTTCTTC. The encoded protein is CATSRDHPGSLSYNEQFF.

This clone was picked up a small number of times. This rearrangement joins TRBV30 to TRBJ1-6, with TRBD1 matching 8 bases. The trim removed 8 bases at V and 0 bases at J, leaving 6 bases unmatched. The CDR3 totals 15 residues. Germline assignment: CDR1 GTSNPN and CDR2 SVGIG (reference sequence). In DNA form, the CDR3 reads TGTGCCCATCGACAGGGGAGCTCCTATAATTCACCCCTCCACTTT. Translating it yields CAHRQGSSYNSPLHF.

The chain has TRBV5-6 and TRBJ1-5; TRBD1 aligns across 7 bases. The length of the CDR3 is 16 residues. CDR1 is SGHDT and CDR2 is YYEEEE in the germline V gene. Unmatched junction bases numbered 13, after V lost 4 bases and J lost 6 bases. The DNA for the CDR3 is TGTGCCAGCAGCCGAAACAGGGGAGTACAAGGTCAGCCCCAGCATTTT. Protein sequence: CASSRNRGVQGQPQHF.

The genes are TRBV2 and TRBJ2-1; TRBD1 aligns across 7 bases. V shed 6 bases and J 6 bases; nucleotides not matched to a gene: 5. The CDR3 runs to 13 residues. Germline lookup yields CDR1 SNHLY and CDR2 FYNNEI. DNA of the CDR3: TGTGCCAGCAGCGTCTCAGGGGGCAATGAGCAGTTCTTC. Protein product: CASSVSGGNEQFF.

Here the CDR3 reads CASSLAHQLLNYGYTF. The CDR3 region has the DNA TGTGCCAGCAGCTTAGCGCATCAACTTTTGAACTATGGCTACACCTTC. The V gene is TRBV7-9, the J gene TRBJ1-2; no reliable D call. CDR1 is SEHNR, CDR2 FQNEAQ, per germline (reference sequence). CDR3 size: 16 residues. The V end lost 0 bases, the J end lost 2 bases, and 13 bases lay between the germline ends.

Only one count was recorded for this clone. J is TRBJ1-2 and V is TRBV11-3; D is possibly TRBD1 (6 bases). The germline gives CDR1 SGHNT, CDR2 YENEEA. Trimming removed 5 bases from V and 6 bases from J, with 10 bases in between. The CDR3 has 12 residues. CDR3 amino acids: CASSRQDDGYTF. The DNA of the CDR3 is TGTGCCAGCAGCCGACAGGACGATGGCTACACCTTC.

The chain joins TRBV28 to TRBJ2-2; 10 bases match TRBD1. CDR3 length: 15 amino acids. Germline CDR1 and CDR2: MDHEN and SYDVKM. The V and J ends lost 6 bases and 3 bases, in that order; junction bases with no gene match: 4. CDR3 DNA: TGTGCCAGCAGGACAGGGGGCGCGGACACCGGGGAGCTGTTTTTT. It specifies CASRTGGADTGELFF.

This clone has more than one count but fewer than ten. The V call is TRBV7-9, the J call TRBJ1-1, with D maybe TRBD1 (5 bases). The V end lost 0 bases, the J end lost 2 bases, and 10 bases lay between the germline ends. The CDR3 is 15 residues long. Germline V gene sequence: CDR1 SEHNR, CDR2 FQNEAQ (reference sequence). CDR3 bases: TGTGCCAGCAGCTTAGCACCAGGGTTTAACACTGAAGCTTTCTTT. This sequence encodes CASSLAPGFNTEAFF.

CDR3 coding DNA: TGTGCCAGCAGCTTGTTCCCGGGACAGGGAACCTACGAGCAGTACTTC. Its translation is CASSLFPGQGTYEQYF. The chain carries TRBV5-6 and TRBJ2-7, with TRBD1 matching 9 bases. The CDR3 contains 16 residues. Trimming cost V 1 base and J 2 bases; bases outside gene matches: 7. Germline V gene data show CDR1 as SGHDT and CDR2 as YYEEEE.

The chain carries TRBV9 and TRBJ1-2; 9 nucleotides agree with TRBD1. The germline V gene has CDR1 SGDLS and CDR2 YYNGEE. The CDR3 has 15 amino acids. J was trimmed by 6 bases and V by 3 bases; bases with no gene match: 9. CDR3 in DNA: TGTGCCAGCAGCGCCGGACAGGGGATGGACCATGGCTACACCTTC. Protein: CASSAGQGMDHGYTF.

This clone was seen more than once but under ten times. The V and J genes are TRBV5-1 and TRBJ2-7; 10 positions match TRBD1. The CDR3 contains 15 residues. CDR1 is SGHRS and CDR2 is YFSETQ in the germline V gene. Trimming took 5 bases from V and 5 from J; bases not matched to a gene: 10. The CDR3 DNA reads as TGCGCCAGCAGTTTCCTCGCGGGACAGGGGAACGAGCAGTACTTC. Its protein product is CASSFLAGQGNEQYF.